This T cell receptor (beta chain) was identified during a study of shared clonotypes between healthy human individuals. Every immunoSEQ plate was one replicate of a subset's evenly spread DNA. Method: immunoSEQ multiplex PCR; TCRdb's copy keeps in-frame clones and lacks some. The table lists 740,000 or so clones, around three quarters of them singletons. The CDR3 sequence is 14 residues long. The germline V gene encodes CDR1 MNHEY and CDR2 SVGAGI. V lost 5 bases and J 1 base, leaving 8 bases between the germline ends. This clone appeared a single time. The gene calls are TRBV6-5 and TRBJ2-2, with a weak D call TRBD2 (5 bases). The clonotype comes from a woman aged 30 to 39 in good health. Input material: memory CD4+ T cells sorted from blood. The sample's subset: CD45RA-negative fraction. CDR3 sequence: CASSRAGNTGELFF. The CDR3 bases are TGTGCCAGCAGTCGCGCGGGGAACACCGGGGAGCTGTTTTTT.